This TCR beta chain comes out of a study of regulatory T cells in long-lasting Graves disease. Study findings and constraints: Preferential use of TRBV28, TRBJ1-2 and TRBJ2-5 was seen in persistent disease.

HTBI primers from iRepertoire and Arm-PCR of CDR3 regions yielded the TCR beta libraries. TCRdb used MiXCR to reprocess the multiplex PCR reads, holding one entry per CDR3 protein. Among 310,000 or so distinct CDR3 sequences listed, roughly a fifth were seen once. The CDR3 is 11 amino acids. Per germline, CDR1 SGHTA and CDR2 FQGNSA. V dropped 5 bases and J dropped 2 bases, with 0 bases sitting between them. This clonotype was counted at least ten times. Its antigen is unknown. Time point given: persistent/refractory GD, antithyroid drugs over 5 years with positive TRAb. The authors made the TCR library using RNA they extracted from PBMCs.

The specimen comprised peripheral blood mononuclear cells (PBMCs), sampled when the disease was refractory, from a patient treated with antithyroid drugs. The chain employs TRBV7-2 and TRBJ2-2, with D hard to call. This receptor was obtained from a female donor with Graves disease. The CDR3 bases are TGTGCCAGCAGCAACACCGGGGAGCTGTTTTTT. Translation: CASSNTGELFF.